These T cell receptor beta chains were read from a single sample in a study of blood T cell repertoires in COVID-19. Using immunoSEQ multiplex PCR, the repertoire was profiled, and TCRdb retains in-frame clones only, with some absent. The table lists about 180,000 clones, 80% to 85% of them singletons. Sequenced material: peripheral blood. Receptors originate from a woman in her thirties or forties with COVID-19, enrolled during active disease. The CDR3 runs from the conserved cysteine through the conserved F or W. A D gene is named only where the DNA matches it firmly. The size field is filled for only some rows; it gives once, few, many or a size class.

J gene,clone size,CDR3 length,V gene,D gene,CDR3 protein,CDR3 DNA
TRBJ2-1,NA,11,TRBV3-1/TRBV3-2,NA,CASSLLNEQFF,TGTGCCAGCAGCCTTCTGAATGAGCAGTTCTTC
TRBJ2-7,NA,15,TRBV27,TRBD1,CASSQGTGISYEQYF,TGTGCCAGCAGTCAAGGGACAGGAATATCCTACGAGCAGTACTTC
TRBJ1-1,NA,16,TRBV5-1,NA,CASSLAGAGVDAEAFF,TGCGCCAGCAGCTTGGCAGGGGCGGGGGTCGACGCTGAAGCTTTCTTT
TRBJ1-2,NA,16,TRBV6-6,NA,CASSRNRDKNDYGYTF,TGTGCCAGCAGTCGGAACCGGGACAAAAACGACTATGGCTACACCTTC
TRBJ2-3,once,16,TRBV24-1,NA,CATSDPQGRERDTQYF,TGTGCCACCAGTGATCCTCAGGGGCGGGAGCGGGATACGCAGTATTTT
TRBJ2-7,NA,15,TRBV6-5,TRBD2,CASRITSGGAYEQYF,TGTGCCAGCAGGATAACTAGCGGGGGGGCCTACGAGCAGTACTTC
TRBJ2-1,NA,16,TRBV18,TRBD2,CASSRSGGRGALEQFF,TGTGCCAGCTCCCGGTCTGGGGGGCGGGGGGCTCTTGAGCAGTTCTTC
TRBJ2-7,NA,15,TRBV4-1,TRBD1,CASSQEDRGIYEQYF,TGCGCCAGCAGCCAAGAAGACAGGGGAATCTACGAGCAGTACTTC
TRBJ1-4,few,13,TRBV27,TRBD1,CASMDRGTEKLFF,TGTGCCAGCATGGACAGGGGGACTGAAAAACTGTTTTTT
TRBJ2-3,NA,14,TRBV5-3,NA,CARSLKRLWDTQYF,TGTGCCAGAAGCTTGAAGCGGCTATGGGATACGCAGTATTTT
TRBJ1-5,NA,12,TRBV6-1,NA,CASSEARETQHF,TGTGCCAGCAGTGAAGCAAGGGAGACCCAGCATTTT
TRBJ1-1,once,14,TRBV9,NA,CASTQAGKNTEAFF,TGTGCCAGCACCCAGGCCGGGAAGAACACTGAAGCTTTCTTT
TRBJ2-3,NA,14,TRBV5-8,TRBD1,CASTEGQVPDTQYF,TGTGCCAGCACCGAAGGACAGGTTCCAGATACGCAGTATTTT
TRBJ2-7,few,12,TRBV12-5,NA,CASGSGGYEQYF,TGTGCTAGTGGTTCCGGGGGCTACGAGCAGTACTTC
TRBJ1-2,once,15,TRBV18,NA,CASSPLTEPYAGYTF,TGTGCCAGCTCACCATTGACAGAACCCTATGCAGGCTACACCTTC
TRBJ2-2,NA,19,TRBV3-1/TRBV3-2,TRBD2,CASSPTFGLAGPNTGELFF,TGTGCCAGCAGCCCGACTTTTGGACTAGCGGGGCCGAACACCGGGGAGCTGTTTTTT
TRBJ1-5,few,16,TRBV16,NA,CASSRQPGRGNQPQHF,TGTGCCAGCAGCCGGCAGCCTGGCAGGGGCAATCAGCCCCAGCATTTT
TRBJ1-2,NA,14,TRBV29-1,NA,CSAGPPSGGYGYTF,TGCAGCGCCGGCCCACCAAGCGGGGGATATGGCTACACCTTC
TRBJ1-1,NA,13,TRBV28,NA,CASIPSPTTEAFF,TGTGCCAGCATCCCGAGCCCCACCACTGAAGCTTTCTTT
TRBJ1-4,NA,14,TRBV3-1/TRBV3-2,TRBD1,CASSLRQGWEKLFF,TGTGCCAGCAGCCTTCGACAGGGGTGGGAAAAACTGTTTTTT
TRBJ1-4,NA,15,TRBV2,NA,CASSARAGSNEKLFF,TGTGCCAGCAGTGCCCGCGCCGGGTCTAATGAAAAACTGTTTTTT
TRBJ1-6,NA,15,TRBV28,NA,CASSSPQGGDSPLHF,TGTGCCAGCAGTTCCCCCCAGGGTGGGGATTCACCCCTCCACTTT
TRBJ1-2,NA,16,TRBV9,TRBD1,CASSVPGQGRNYGYTF,TGTGCCAGCAGCGTCCCCGGACAGGGGAGGAACTATGGCTACACCTTC
TRBJ1-6,NA,15,TRBV27,TRBD1,CASGDGTGGGSPLHF,TGTGCCAGCGGGGACGGTACAGGGGGAGGATCACCCCTCCACTTT
TRBJ1-3,once,18,TRBV9,TRBD1,CASSGRFGQGHSGNTIYF,TGTGCCAGCAGCGGAAGATTTGGACAGGGTCACTCTGGAAACACCATATATTTT
TRBJ2-7,NA,15,TRBV10-3,NA,CAISPQGSLSYEQYF,TGTGCCATCAGCCCGCAGGGAAGCCTCTCCTACGAGCAGTACTTC
TRBJ1-5,NA,17,TRBV5-1,TRBD1,CASSPGQGPNSNQPQHF,TGCGCCAGCAGCCCGGGACAGGGCCCGAATAGCAATCAGCCCCAGCATTTT
TRBJ2-7,NA,14,TRBV6-1,NA,CASSEFRLSYEQYF,TGTGCCAGCAGTGAATTCAGGTTATCCTACGAGCAGTACTTC